The rows below give T cell receptor beta chains drawn from one sample of a study of identical twins. Via MiXCR, TCRdb re-called the 5' RACE reads, giving one row per CDR3 protein. Of 450,000 or so distinct CDR3 sequences detected, around 20% appear once; the ten largest clones hold around 12%. Source material: naive T cells sorted from blood. These receptor sequences come from a man aged 50 or older in good health. CDR3s include the opening cysteine and the closing phenylalanine or tryptophan. D genes are given only for firm matches. Part of the rows lack a size; the others show once, few, many or a class for expanded clones.

v_call	clone_size	d_call	j_call	cdr3_nt	cdr3_aa
TRBV2	.	.	TRBJ1-5	TGTGCCAGCAGTCGGACTTTCGATCAGCCCCAGCATTTT	CASSRTFDQPQHF
TRBV12-3/TRBV12-4	few	TRBD2	TRBJ2-5	TGTGCCAGCAGTTTCTCGCGCGGGACTAGCGAAGAGACCCAGTACTTC	CASSFSRGTSEETQYF
TRBV7-6	.	.	TRBJ1-3	TGTGCCAGCAGCTCACCACGTCAACCGGGACCGAGGGATCTCTCTGGAAACACCATATATTTT	CASSSPRQPGPRDLSGNTIYF
TRBV29-1	once	.	TRBJ2-5	TGCAGCGCCGATGCTGGGGGAGAGACCCAGTACTTC	CSADAGGETQYF
TRBV7-2	few	.	TRBJ1-5	TGTGCCAGCAGCTTAGTTACAGGGAACAATCAGCCCCAGCATTTT	CASSLVTGNNQPQHF
TRBV7-2	.	TRBD2	TRBJ2-5	TGTGCCAGCAGCTTATCGGGACTAGCGGCAGAGACCCAGTACTTC	CASSLSGLAAETQYF
TRBV12-3/TRBV12-4	few	TRBD1	TRBJ1-2	TGTGCCAGCAGTTTAGTAACGGGACAGATCTATGGCTACACCTTC	CASSLVTGQIYGYTF
TRBV30	.	.	TRBJ2-1	TGTGCCTGGAGTCTACCCGGGGTCAACAATGAGCAGTTCTTC	CAWSLPGVNNEQFF
TRBV29-1	many	.	TRBJ1-2	TGCAGCGTTGAACGGCCCTATGGCTACACCTTC	CSVERPYGYTF
TRBV12-3/TRBV12-4	.	.	TRBJ2-7	TGTGCCAGCAGTTTAAGTTCAGGGACCTACGAGCAGTACTTC	CASSLSSGTYEQYF
TRBV6-1	.	.	TRBJ1-1	TGTGCCAGCAGTGGCCCAAGCAGAGGCGAGGATGAAGCTTTCTTT	CASSGPSRGEDEAFF
TRBV7-2	.	.	TRBJ2-5	TGTGCCAGCAGCCATAACAGCCAAGAGACCCAGTACTTC	CASSHNSQETQYF
TRBV20-1	.	.	TRBJ2-7	TGCAGTGCTAGAGGCCGGCCGGATATTTACGAGCAGTACTTC	CSARGRPDIYEQYF
TRBV5-1	few	.	TRBJ1-2	TGCGCCAGCAGGTTGGGGACTGACATCTATGGCTACACCTTC	CASRLGTDIYGYTF
TRBV6-1	.	TRBD1	TRBJ2-7	TGTGCCAGCAGTGAAGCATTAACAGGGGGAGGGCAGTACTTC	CASSEALTGGGQYF
TRBV29-1	.	.	TRBJ2-5	TGCAGCGTTGGGTTTCGTCTCCAAGAGACCCAGTACTTC	CSVGFRLQETQYF
TRBV7-9	.	TRBD2	TRBJ2-3	TGTGCCAGCAGCCTCCTGGGACTAGCATATGCAGATACGCAGTATTTT	CASSLLGLAYADTQYF
TRBV7-2	.	.	TRBJ2-3	TGTGCCAGCAGCTTAGGGGGCGGTAGAACAGATACGCAGTATTTT	CASSLGGGRTDTQYF
TRBV28	many	TRBD1	TRBJ2-5	TGTGCCAGCAGTAGGACAGGACATCAAGAGACCCAGTACTTC	CASSRTGHQETQYF
TRBV7-3	many	TRBD1	TRBJ2-1	TGTGCCAGCAGCTTACTTGCGGGACAGGGGTCCAATGAGCAGTTCTTC	CASSLLAGQGSNEQFF
TRBV18	once	TRBD1	TRBJ1-5	TGTGCCAGCTCAGGACAGGGGGCAGGCCAGCCCCAGCATTTT	CASSGQGAGQPQHF
TRBV25-1	few	.	TRBJ1-2	TGTGCCAGCAGTGAATTTTTGTCCCTCCCACACACCTTC	CASSEFLSLPHTF
TRBV5-1	many	.	TRBJ2-7	TGCGCCAGCAGCTTGGGGCCGGGACAAAACTCCTACGAGCAGTACTTC	CASSLGPGQNSYEQYF
TRBV4-3	many	.	TRBJ2-6	TGCGCCAGCAGCCAAGGCAGCTCTGGGGCCAACGTCCTGACTTTC	CASSQGSSGANVLTF
TRBV12-3/TRBV12-4	many	.	TRBJ2-5	TGTGCCAGCAGCTCCGGCAGAAACCTGCAAGAGACCCAGTACTTC	CASSSGRNLQETQYF
TRBV9	.	TRBD1	TRBJ2-6	TGTGCCAGCAGCGCAGGGGGCCTGGCCAACGTCCTGACTTTC	CASSAGGLANVLTF
TRBV21-1	many	.	TRBJ2-7	TGTGCCAGCAGCAACTCGGGCGGGACTAGCGTAGATTACGAGCAGTACTTC	CASSNSGGTSVDYEQYF
TRBV15	few	.	TRBJ1-1	TGTGCCACCAGCAGATTCCGCGAAGCGGGGTCCACTGAAGCTTTCTTT	CATSRFREAGSTEAFF
TRBV6-5	many	.	TRBJ2-5	TGTGCCAGCAGTTCCCCAGCGGGGACCCAGTACTTC	CASSSPAGTQYF
TRBV20-1	few	.	TRBJ1-2	TGCAGTGCTAGAGGGGCCCTACCCTCTGGCTACACCTTC	CSARGALPSGYTF
TRBV28	.	TRBD2	TRBJ2-1	TGTGCCAGCAGTGGGATTAGCGGGGACGACAATGAGCAGTTCTTC	CASSGISGDDNEQFF
TRBV20-1	many	.	TRBJ1-2	TGCAGTGCTAGCGGGTTGATTAACTATGGCTACACCTTC	CSASGLINYGYTF
TRBV29-1	few	TRBD2	TRBJ2-3	TGCAGCGTTTCTGTATCGGGGGGACGCTCAGATACGCAGTATTTT	CSVSVSGGRSDTQYF
TRBV9	.	.	TRBJ1-4	TGTGCCAGCAGCGTAGCTGGGAATTTGGATGAAAAACTGTTTTTT	CASSVAGNLDEKLFF
TRBV5-1	few	TRBD2	TRBJ2-2	TGCGCCAGCAGCCAGGGACTAGCGGGGACCACCGGGGAGCTGTTTTTT	CASSQGLAGTTGELFF
TRBV20-1	few	TRBD2	TRBJ2-1	TGCAGTCAGGCTAGCGGGGGGCTTTACAATGAGCAGTTCTTC	CSQASGGLYNEQFF
TRBV5-1	.	.	TRBJ2-7	TGCGCCAGCAGCCCGAGAACCGGGGGCCCCTCCTACGAGCAGTACTTC	CASSPRTGGPSYEQYF
TRBV19	many	TRBD1	TRBJ2-7	TGTGCCAGTAGTATAGGAGGGGGCAGAGGCTACGAGCAGTACTTC	CASSIGGGRGYEQYF
TRBV5-1	few	.	TRBJ2-1	TGCGCCAGCAGCCGGGTGGGAAGCTCCTACAATGAGCAGTTCTTC	CASSRVGSSYNEQFF
TRBV3-1	few	.	TRBJ2-6	TGTGCCAGCAGCCAAGATCTCCGGTTCTCTGGGGCCAACGTCCTGACTTTC	CASSQDLRFSGANVLTF
TRBV6-2/TRBV6-3	.	.	TRBJ1-6	TGTGCCAGCAGTTCAACGGGGGCGGGGAATTCACCCCTCCACTTT	CASSSTGAGNSPLHF
TRBV5-1	.	.	TRBJ2-2	TGCGCCAGCAGCTTGGTCGTTATGAACACCGGGGAGCTGTTTTTT	CASSLVVMNTGELFF
TRBV7-8	many	TRBD1	TRBJ1-1	TGTGCCAGCAGCTCCCCGGGACAGGGCTCTGAAGCTTTCTTT	CASSSPGQGSEAFF
TRBV5-1	few	.	TRBJ2-2	TGCGCCAGCAGCTTGGGACAGGAGAACACCGGGGAGCTGTTTTTT	CASSLGQENTGELFF
TRBV11-2	.	TRBD1	TRBJ2-5	TGTGCCAGCAGCCCGATGCTGGGACAGGGGGCTGAGACCCAGTACTTC	CASSPMLGQGAETQYF
TRBV12-3/TRBV12-4	many	.	TRBJ1-5	TGTGCCAGCAGTTTAGCGTCAGGGATTCAGCCCCAGCATTTT	CASSLASGIQPQHF
TRBV20-1	many	.	TRBJ2-1	TGCAGTGCTCCCCTACGAGGGAGGCCCGCCTACAATGAGCAGTTCTTC	CSAPLRGRPAYNEQFF
TRBV7-3	many	TRBD2	TRBJ2-2	TGTGCCAGCAGCACAAATGCCATAGCGGGATCGAACACCGGGGAGCTGTTTTTT	CASSTNAIAGSNTGELFF
TRBV5-1	.	TRBD2	TRBJ2-3	TGCGCCAGCAGCTCCTCTAGCGGTAGCACAGATACGCAGTATTTT	CASSSSSGSTDTQYF
TRBV18	.	.	TRBJ2-5	TGTGCCAGCTCTTATACAGGGATAGGAGAGACCCAGTACTTC	CASSYTGIGETQYF
TRBV20-1	few	TRBD1	TRBJ2-5	TGCAGTGCTAGGGAGACAGGGACCGAGACCCAGTACTTC	CSARETGTETQYF
TRBV20-1	.	.	TRBJ2-3	TGCAGTGCCACCATCGGGCGGGGACGCACAGATACGCAGTATTTT	CSATIGRGRTDTQYF
TRBV5-1	many	.	TRBJ1-1	TGCGCCAGCAGCTTTGGGCCAAAGGGGACTGAAGCTTTCTTT	CASSFGPKGTEAFF
TRBV28	.	.	TRBJ2-7	TGTGCCAGCAGTTTATTTGGGGGAGGAGGCGAGCAGTACTTC	CASSLFGGGGEQYF
TRBV6-1	.	TRBD2	TRBJ2-7	TGTGCCAGCAGAATTGGGACTAGCGGGCTGGTAAACGAGCAGTACTTC	CASRIGTSGLVNEQYF
TRBV10-2	few	TRBD1	TRBJ2-7	TGCGCCAGCAGTGAACCTGAGGCCGGGACAGGGATCCCTAGCTACGAGCAGTACTTC	CASSEPEAGTGIPSYEQYF
TRBV9	.	.	TRBJ2-4	TGTGCCAGCAGCGTAGGTGAGACTAGAAAGGGGATGGGCATTCAGTACTTC	CASSVGETRKGMGIQYF
TRBV5-1	few	.	TRBJ2-7	TGCGCCAGCAGCTTGGATCGACCAGGCTACGAGCAGTACTTC	CASSLDRPGYEQYF
TRBV5-6	many	TRBD1	TRBJ2-5	TGTGCCAGCAGCTGGGGGACAGGGGCAGGAGAGACCCAGTACTTC	CASSWGTGAGETQYF
TRBV29-1	few	.	TRBJ2-7	TGCAGCGTTGTATCCGGGACGAACTCCTACGAGCAGTACTTC	CSVVSGTNSYEQYF